The clone carrying this T cell receptor (delta chain) qualifies as medium-sized. This entry belongs to a study of gamma-delta chains in newborns, infants, children. Study-level background: Polyclonal expansion of innate γδ T cells after birth follows microbial exposure.

TCRdb redid the clone calls on the reads with CATT. The data contain some 4,100 delta-chain clones, 0.55% to 0.65% of them singletons. The V and J ends lost 3 bases and 0 bases, in that order; junction bases with no gene match: 3. The CDR3 is 18 amino acids. Per the germline V gene, CDR1 is GEAIGNYY and CDR2 is EKD. The sample was blood. The receptor comes from a child who was a newborn, infant or young child, either healthy, febrile or measles-vaccinated (not recorded which). This chain joins TRDV2 and TRDJ3; 11 nucleotides align to TRDD3. CDR3 protein: CACDGTGGYSWDTRQMFF. CDR3 in DNA: TGTGCCTGTGACGGTACTGGGGGATACTCCTGGGACACCCGACAGATGTTTTTC.